This TCR beta chain originates from a study of blood T cell repertoires in COVID-19. Across the study: There were acute and convalescent COVID-19 samples, and they came from the United States, Italy and Spain. T cells, B-cell-depleted T cells, or PBMCs provided the cDNA or gDNA that served as material.

How the authors handled the data: Nucleated cell number was recorded as an estimate derived from reference gene primer amplification. Measured with immunoSEQ multiplex PCR; TCRdb has only the in-frame clones, and not every one. D and trimming come from the DNA, and the V and J calls and clone size come from that table. The data show 250,000 or so clones, with less than 90% seen just once and 1.5% held by the top ten. V was trimmed by 2 bases and J by 5 bases, leaving 9 bases between them. The CDR3 extends over 13 amino acids. Germline lookup yields CDR1 SGHTA and CDR2 FQGNSA. V gene TRBV7-2 combines with J gene TRBJ2-5; D remains unclear. This TCR was sampled from a woman aged 40 to 50 who had recovered from COVID-19. The sample consisted of peripheral blood. CDR3 residues: CASSLLGKETQYF. CDR3 bases: TGTGCCAGCAGCTTATTGGGCAAGGAGACCCAGTACTTC. Supplemented by reference TRBV7-2 and TRBJ2-5, the full variable domain reads GAGVSQSPSNKVTEKGKDVELRCDPISGHTALYWYRQSLGQGLEFLIYFQGNSAPDKSGLPSDRFSAERTGGSVSTLTIQRTQQEDSAVYLCASSLLGKETQYFGPGTRLLVL.